This T cell receptor beta chain appears in the sequencing data of a study of cytomegalovirus exposure and HLA in healthy donors. On the study more broadly: Early released data comprised 80 million to 100 million unique TCRs from HLA-typed donors. Findings of the study overall: Looking again later, the authors saw that most CMV-associated TCR beta chains seemed HLA-restricted. Earlier analysis found most TCR beta V segments productive about 90% or about 30% of the time. Immune exposure data for these donors was limited to CMV serostatus.

13 Jbeta primers and 60 Vbeta primers were used for the PCR. Method: immunoSEQ multiplex PCR; TCRdb's copy keeps in-frame clones and lacks some. Among 200,000 or so clones, approximately 70% were seen once, and the ten largest hold 2.5% to 3%. About this clone: What it binds is unknown.

CDR1 SGHAT and CDR2 FQNNGV come from the germline V gene. The CDR3 loop spans 16 amino acids. V lost 5 bases to trimming and J lost 3 bases; unmatched junction nucleotides: 7. Material for sequencing was PBMCs. The chain has TRBV11-2 and TRBJ2-3; TRBD2 agrees at 11 bases. The clonotype originates from a man aged 35 to 55 in good health and CMV-seropositive. The chain's CDR3 is CASSRRLAGGTDTQYF. The DNA for the CDR3 is TGTGCCAGCAGCCGCCGGTTAGCGGGGGGGACAGATACGCAGTATTTT.